These T cell receptor beta chains were read from a single sample in a study of blood T cell repertoires in COVID-19. Some clones are missing from TCRdb's copy, which holds only in-frame ones; the method was immunoSEQ multiplex PCR. The table records about 380,000 clones, roughly 87% of them present only once. Sequenced sample: PBMCs or T cells enriched from blood (not recorded which). The receptors derive from a woman in her twenties or thirties who had recovered from COVID-19. Each CDR3 is given with its conserved first and last residue. Fields, in order: V gene, J gene, clone size, D gene, CDR3 DNA, CDR3 protein. The D gene is left open where the match is weak. A row's size may be missing; if present it is once, few, many or a size class.

>TRBV11-3|TRBJ2-1|few|.
TGTGCCAGCAGCTTAGATACGGGGGGGACAGGGATCAACAATGAGCAGTTCTTC
CASSLDTGGTGINNEQFF
>TRBV2|TRBJ2-3|.|.
TGTGCCAGCAGCTTCACAGATACGCAGTATTTT
CASSFTDTQYF
>TRBV2|TRBJ1-6|.|TRBD1
TGTGCCAGCACCGGACAGGGGGTTAATTCACCCCTCCACTTT
CASTGQGVNSPLHF
>TRBV18|TRBJ2-1|.|.
TGTGCCAGCTCACCCGACAGGGAGGCCTACAATGAGCAGTTCTTC
CASSPDREAYNEQFF
>TRBV6-5|TRBJ1-2|.|.
TGTGCCAGCATTAGGAGTAACTATGGCTACACCTTC
CASIRSNYGYTF
>TRBV3-1/TRBV3-2|TRBJ1-1|.|TRBD1
TGTGCCAGCAGCCTCAGACAGGGGACAGGGGGCTTAGGCACTGAAGCTTTCTTT
CASSLRQGTGGLGTEAFF
>TRBV5-1|TRBJ2-7|.|TRBD1
TGCGCCAGCAGCTCGGGACAGGAAGTGTACGAGCAGTACTTC
CASSSGQEVYEQYF
>TRBV7-3|TRBJ2-1|.|TRBD2
TGTGCCAGCAGCTTACAAGCGGGGGGGCCAAGCTCCTACAATGAGCAGTTCTTC
CASSLQAGGPSSYNEQFF
>TRBV7-2|TRBJ1-4|.|.
TGTGCCAGCAGCCCCGGACATTTCGTGGGTGTAGGACTGTTTTTT
CASSPGHFVGVGLFF
>TRBV24-1|TRBJ1-4|.|.
TGTGCCACCAGTGATCCAAGACAGTCTAATGAAAAACTGTTTTTT
CATSDPRQSNEKLFF
>TRBV10-1|TRBJ2-2|.|.
TGCGCCAGCAGTGAGCAGACGAACACCGGGGAGCTGTTTTTT
CASSEQTNTGELFF
>TRBV3-1/TRBV3-2|TRBJ1-2|.|TRBD1
TGTGCCAGCAGCCGGAAGACCGGGACAGTCGTTAACTATGGCTACACCTTC
CASSRKTGTVVNYGYTF
>TRBV7-3|TRBJ1-1|.|TRBD1
TGTGCCAGCAGCACAGACGACAGGGTAGGCACTGAAGCTTTCTTT
CASSTDDRVGTEAFF
>TRBV12-3/TRBV12-4|TRBJ2-3|.|.
TGTGCCAGCAGTTCCTCCGATACGCAGTATTTT
CASSSSDTQYF
>TRBV24-1|TRBJ1-5|.|.
TGTGCCACCAGTGATGAGGATCAGCCCCAGCATTTT
CATSDEDQPQHF
>TRBV3-1/TRBV3-2|TRBJ1-4|once|TRBD1
TGTGCCAGCAGACCAAAGGGGGCGGGTAATGAAAAACTGTTTTTT
CASRPKGAGNEKLFF
>TRBV2|TRBJ1-3|.|.
TGTGCCAGCAGTGAGGGGAGAGCGTCTGGAAACACCATATATTTT
CASSEGRASGNTIYF
>TRBV6-5|TRBJ2-1|.|TRBD2
TGTGCCAGCAGAAGAGCGGGGGAAGCCTACAATGAGCAGTTCTTC
CASRRAGEAYNEQFF
>TRBV30|TRBJ1-1|.|.
TGTGCCTGGAGTGCCCGGAACAGGGCGGAGAACACTGAAGCTTTCTTT
CAWSARNRAENTEAFF
>TRBV5-4|TRBJ1-1|.|.
TGTGCCAGCAGCTTGGGGGGAGGGGGTGAAGCTTTCTTT
CASSLGGGGEAFF
>TRBV19|TRBJ2-3|.|.
TGTGCCAGTATTGCGGCAGGGAGCACAGATACGCAGTATTTT
CASIAAGSTDTQYF
>TRBV7-9|TRBJ2-1|.|TRBD2
TGTGCCAGCAGCTCTTCTAGCGGGAGGTTGTACAATGAGCAGTTCTTC
CASSSSSGRLYNEQFF
>TRBV7-9|TRBJ2-1|.|.
TGTGCCAGCAGCTTAGCCCGTCCGTCCGGGGAGCAGTTCTTC
CASSLARPSGEQFF
>TRBV7-2|TRBJ2-7|.|.
TGTGCCAGCAGCTACGGACAGACCTACGAGCAGTACTTC
CASSYGQTYEQYF
>TRBV30|TRBJ1-6|.|.
TGTGCCTGGAGTGGGCCCGACAAAGGATATTCACCCCTCCACTTT
CAWSGPDKGYSPLHF
>TRBV7-9|TRBJ2-5|.|.
TGTGCCAGCAGCTTAGCTATTGAGGAGACCCAGTACTTC
CASSLAIEETQYF
>TRBV5-8|TRBJ2-5|.|TRBD1
TGTGCCAGCAGCTATGGACAGGGGGTACAAGAGACCCAGTACTTC
CASSYGQGVQETQYF
>TRBV7-9|TRBJ2-3|.|.
TGTGCCAGCAGCTTAGGCGAGGATACGCAGTATTTT
CASSLGEDTQYF
>TRBV19|TRBJ1-2|medium-sized|TRBD1
TGTGCCAGTAGTATAGCAGAGGGGGCGAGCTATGGCTACACCTTC
CASSIAEGASYGYTF
>TRBV27|TRBJ1-1|.|TRBD1
TGTGCCAGCAGTTTACGCGACAGGGGCACCCCTGAAGCTTTCTTT
CASSLRDRGTPEAFF
>TRBV28|TRBJ2-1|.|.
TGTGCCAGCAGTCCGCGCGAGGGTAATAATGAGCAGTTCTTC
CASSPREGNNEQFF
>TRBV5-6|TRBJ1-1|.|TRBD1
TGTGCCAGCAGCAATGGACAGGAAGGCCCAATGAACACTGAAGCTTTCTTT
CASSNGQEGPMNTEAFF
>TRBV27|TRBJ1-5|.|.
TGTGCCAGCAGTTTATTCGGGGGCAATCAGCCCCAGCATTTT
CASSLFGGNQPQHF
>TRBV13|TRBJ2-3|once|TRBD2
TGTGCCAGCAGCCCGGGACTAGCGGGAGATACGCAGTATTTT
CASSPGLAGDTQYF
>TRBV27|TRBJ2-7|once|TRBD2
TGTGCCAGCAGTTACAGCGGGAGCTCCTACGAGCAGTACTTC
CASSYSGSSYEQYF
>TRBV6-5|TRBJ1-6|.|TRBD1
TGTGCCAGCAGTTACTCCAGACAGGGCTTAGGGTCACCCCTCCACTTT
CASSYSRQGLGSPLHF